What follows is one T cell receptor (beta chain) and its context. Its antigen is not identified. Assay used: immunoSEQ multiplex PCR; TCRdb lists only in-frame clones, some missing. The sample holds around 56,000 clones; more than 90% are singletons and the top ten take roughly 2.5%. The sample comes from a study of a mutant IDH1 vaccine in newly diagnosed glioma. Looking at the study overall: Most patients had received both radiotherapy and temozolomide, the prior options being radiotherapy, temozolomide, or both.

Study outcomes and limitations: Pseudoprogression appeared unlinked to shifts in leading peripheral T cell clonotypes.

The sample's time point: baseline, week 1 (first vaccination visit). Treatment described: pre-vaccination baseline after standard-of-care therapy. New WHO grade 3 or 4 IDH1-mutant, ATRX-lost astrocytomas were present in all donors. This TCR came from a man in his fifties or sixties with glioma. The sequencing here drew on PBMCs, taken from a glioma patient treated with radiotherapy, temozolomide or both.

CDR3 protein: CASSYSTENYGYTF. Written as DNA, the CDR3 is TGTGCCAGCAGCTACTCGACGGAGAACTATGGCTACACCTTC. The gene calls are TRBV5-4 and TRBJ1-2, with D hard to call. CDR3 length equals 14 residues. Germline assignment: CDR1 SGHNT and CDR2 YYREEE (reference sequence). Trimming took off 3 bases at V and 2 bases at J, with 11 bases between the two ends.